This TCR beta chain originates from a study of CD8 T cells in ankylosing spondylitis. This clonotype has ten or more counts. Molecular-barcoded quantitative 5'-RACE produced these TCR beta libraries. MiXCR, run by TCRdb on the 5' RACE reads, gives a single entry per CDR3 protein. This sample carries about 240,000 distinct CDR3 sequences, approximately 8.4% of them seen once, and the ten largest clones take around 4.9%. Sample: blood, either unsorted or a sorted T cell fraction (not recorded which). This TCR derives from a female donor with ankylosing spondylitis or in good health (not recorded which).

This chain's CDR3 is CASSYSRILGHEQYF. The DNA of the CDR3 is TGTGCCAGCAGTTACTCTAGGATACTAGGGCACGAGCAGTACTTC. This rearrangement joins TRBV6-5 to TRBJ2-7; D is perhaps TRBD2 (5 bases). Germline V gene lookup returns CDR1 MNHEY and CDR2 SVGAGI. V lost 0 bases, J lost 5 bases, and 14 bases lay in between. The CDR3 covers 15 residues.